A single sample is the source of the 15 T cell receptor beta chains below, sequenced in a study of T cell responses to AZD1222 COVID-19 vaccine. The method was immunoSEQ multiplex PCR; TCRdb's version includes in-frame clones alone and lacks a portion of them. The profile covers 130,000 to 150,000 clones, with around nine tenths appearing a single time and roughly 2.9% taken by the ten largest. The sequencing used peripheral blood, collected on day 0 of MenACWY control vaccination. Every receptor here comes from an adult in good health.

The chain links TRBV10-2 to TRBJ2-2; 9 bases align to TRBD2. The J segment lost 4 bases and the V segment lost 8 bases, leaving 11 bases of the junction unmatched. The CDR3 runs 16 residues. CDR1 WSHSY and CDR2 SAAADI come from the germline V gene. CDR3 amino acids: CASSGGRVEGTGELFF. CDR3 bases: TGCGCCAGCTCTGGCGGGAGGGTTGAGGGCACCGGGGAGCTGTTTTTT.

This chain uses TRBV11-2 with TRBJ1-2, with D possibly being TRBD1 (5 bases). This CDR3 is built from 14 residues. Germline V lookup: CDR1 SGHAT, CDR2 FQNNGV. The V and J ends lost 3 bases and 8 bases respectively, with 16 bases between them. The CDR3 sequence is CASSFGQGGGGYTF. The CDR3 DNA is TGTGCCAGCAGCTTTGGCCAGGGAGGCGGCGGCTACACCTTC.

This chain joins TRBV24-1 and TRBJ1-1, with D possibly being TRBD1 (6 bases). This CDR3 has 13 residues. Germline V gene data show CDR1 as KGHDR and CDR2 as SFDVKD. The V gene lost 9 bases and the J gene lost 4 bases, with 14 bases spanning the gap. CDR3 nucleotide sequence: TGTGCCACCCGAGGGGGGCCGAGCACTGAAGCTTTCTTT. Its translation is CATRGGPSTEAFF.

The chain has TRBV6-5 and TRBJ1-3; weak D call: TRBD1 (6 bases). CDR3 length: 14 residues. With 2 bases removed from V and 4 bases from J, the gap between germline ends came to 9 bases. The germline gives CDR1 MNHEY, CDR2 SVGAGI. CDR3 sequence: CASSYLGQGNTIYF. The CDR3 DNA is TGTGCCAGCAGTTACCTCGGACAGGGAAACACCATATATTTT.

The rearrangement uses TRBV25-1 and TRBJ1-1, with D maybe TRBD1 (5 bases). V was clipped by 4 bases and J by 10 bases, with 13 bases between them. There are 12 residues in the CDR3. CDR1 MGHDK and CDR2 SYGVNS come from the germline V gene. Written as DNA, the CDR3 is TGTGCCAGCAGTGCCCTGGGTGGGGGAGCTTTCTTT. The encoded protein is CASSALGGGAFF.

The genes are TRBV9 and TRBJ1-6; D is perhaps TRBD1 (5 bases). This CDR3 spans 16 amino acids. The V gene lost 0 bases and the J gene lost 13 bases, with 20 bases spanning the gap. Per the germline V gene, CDR1 is SGDLS and CDR2 is YYNGEE. The CDR3 nucleotides are TGTGCCAGCAGCGTAGGTCAGGGAGTAACTTCGTCGCCCCTCCACTTT. Its translation is CASSVGQGVTSSPLHF.

This clone was recorded a few times. The V call is TRBV25-1, the J call TRBJ2-2, with D possibly TRBD2 on 5 matching bases. Germline CDR1 MGHDK, CDR2 SYGVNS. This CDR3 contains 16 residues. V was cut by 0 bases and J by 7 bases, with 15 bases left in between. The CDR3 DNA is TGTGCCAGCAGTGAATATTTGCGGGTGGAGGACGGGGAGCTGTTTTTT. This encodes CASSEYLRVEDGELFF.

The chain couples TRBV3-1 (or the pseudogene TRBV3-2) to TRBJ2-1; 8 bases agree with TRBD2. CDR3 length: 16 amino acids. V shed 3 bases and J 4 bases; nucleotides not matched to a gene: 8. Germline loops: CDR1 LGHDT, CDR2 YNNKEL (reference sequence). The CDR3 DNA follows: TGTGCCAGCAGCCACCGTCCGGGACTAGGATACAATGAGCAGTTCTTC. Encoded protein: CASSHRPGLGYNEQFF.

The V call is TRBV30, the J call TRBJ1-1; D is possibly TRBD1 (5 bases). The CDR3 length is 14 residues. V was clipped by 4 bases and J by 4 bases, with 16 bases between them. Per germline, CDR1 GTSNPN and CDR2 SVGIG (reference sequence). The CDR3 loop is CAWNIGAWGTEAFF. Here the CDR3 DNA reads TGTGCCTGGAATATCGGGGCCTGGGGCACTGAAGCTTTCTTT.

The chain carries TRBV19 and TRBJ2-3; 8 bases are shared with TRBD1. This CDR3 has 15 residues. The V gene end was trimmed by 7 bases and the J gene end by 1 base; junction bases not matched to a gene: 7. The germline gives CDR1 LNHDA, CDR2 SQIVND (reference sequence). In DNA, the CDR3 is TGTGCCAGTACCTCGACAGGGGTGGGCACAGATACGCAGTATTTT. As protein: CASTSTGVGTDTQYF.

The count of this clone is one. This chain uses TRBV2 with TRBJ2-1; 8 positions agree with TRBD1. V gave up 3 bases and J gave up 10 bases; unmatched junction bases: 5. The CDR3 loop spans 13 amino acids. Looked up from germline, CDR1 is SNHLY and CDR2 is FYNNEI. CDR3 sequence: CASSDLDREEQFF. Written as DNA, the CDR3 is TGTGCCAGCAGTGACCTGGACAGGGAAGAGCAGTTCTTC.

The rearrangement joins TRBV5-6 to TRBJ2-3; 9 bases match TRBD2. Trimming cost V 1 base and J 5 bases; bases outside gene matches: 8. The CDR3 consists of 16 residues. Germline CDR1 SGHDT, CDR2 YYEEEE. CDR3 in DNA: TGTGCCAGCAGCTTGTCGGGCGGGAGGGCGAGAGATACGCAGTATTTT. Its translation is CASSLSGGRARDTQYF.

The chain couples TRBV19 to TRBJ1-5; D gene unclear. Trimming took 0 bases from V and 7 from J, leaving 7 bases between them. This CDR3 has 13 amino acids. In germline, CDR1 is LNHDA, CDR2 SQIVND (reference sequence). CDR3 protein: CASSIDSGQPQHF. The CDR3 DNA is TGTGCCAGTAGTATAGATTCCGGCCAGCCCCAGCATTTT. The variable domain in full, with the rest retrieved from reference TRBV19 and TRBJ1-5, is DGGITQSPKYLFRKEGQNVTLSCEQNLNHDAMYWYRQDPGQGLRLIYYSQIVNDFQKGDIAEGYSVSREKKESFPLTVTSAQKNPTAFYLCASSIDSGQPQHFGDGTRLSIL.

The chain couples TRBV3-1 (or the pseudogene TRBV3-2) to TRBJ2-5; perhaps TRBD2 as D (6 bases). Germline V gene sequence: CDR1 LGHDT, CDR2 YNNKEL (reference sequence). Trimming cost V 1 base and J 4 bases, with 10 bases left between them. The CDR3 has 14 residues. The CDR3 sequence is CASSQAMGGETQYF. The CDR3 DNA reads TGTGCCAGCAGCCAAGCTATGGGGGGAGAGACCCAGTACTTC.

The rearrangement uses TRBV18 and TRBJ1-2; TRBD1 matches 12 bases. The ends lost 4 bases at V and 7 bases at J; junction bases unmatched: 10. This CDR3 has 16 amino acids. Germline CDR1 is KGHSH and CDR2 is LQKENI. The CDR3, as DNA: TGTGCCAGCTCACTCAACAACCGGGACAGGGGGCCTGGCTACACCTTC. It specifies CASSLNNRDRGPGYTF.